One and the same sample provided the 16 T cell receptor beta chains below, sequenced in a study of blood T cell repertoires in COVID-19. Sequencing used immunoSEQ multiplex PCR; TCRdb keeps in-frame clones, though not all of them. Of tens of thousands of clones listed, 86% are singletons. The source material was peripheral blood. The receptors were gathered from a woman aged 60 to 75 with acute or convalescent COVID-19.

This rearrangement joins TRBV24-1 to TRBJ2-1; D is ambiguous. V was cut by 2 bases and J by 9 bases, with 19 bases left in between. In germline, CDR1 is KGHDR, CDR2 SFDVKD. The CDR3 sequence is 16 residues long. The CDR3 sequence: CATSDSAEANAAEQFF. The CDR3 DNA reads as TGTGCCACCAGTGATTCCGCCGAGGCTAACGCCGCTGAGCAGTTCTTC.

This chain links TRBV7-9 with TRBJ2-1; 9 bases agree with TRBD1. V was pared by 0 bases and J by 5 bases, with 2 bases of the junction left unmatched. The CDR3 sequence is 15 residues long. The germline gives CDR1 SEHNR, CDR2 FQNEAQ (reference sequence). CDR3 region: CASSLARDRDNEQFF. CDR3 nucleotide sequence: TGTGCCAGCAGCTTAGCGCGGGACAGGGACAATGAGCAGTTCTTC.

The V and J genes are TRBV30 and TRBJ1-6; 9 bases are shared with TRBD1. The CDR3 has 15 residues. V lost 5 bases to trimming and J lost 7 bases; unmatched junction nucleotides: 9. Germline V gene lookup returns CDR1 GTSNPN and CDR2 SVGIG (reference sequence). CDR3 nucleotide sequence: TGTGCCTGGGATCTGGGACAGGGTGACAATTCACCCCTCCACTTT. Residues: CAWDLGQGDNSPLHF.

This clone was detected only once. CDR3 coding DNA: TGTGCCAGCAGCTTAACACTAGCTCCCGGGGAGCTGTTTTTT. Protein product: CASSLTLAPGELFF. The genes are TRBV7-3 and TRBJ2-2, with D tentatively TRBD2 (6 bases). CDR1 and CDR2 (germline): SGHTA, FQGTGA. This CDR3 has 14 amino acids. V lost 0 bases, J lost 6 bases, and 8 bases lay in between.

V usage is TRBV5-1 and J usage is TRBJ1-1; no reliable D call. The germline gives CDR1 SGHRS, CDR2 YFSETQ. V was trimmed by 0 bases and J by 8 bases, leaving 11 bases between them. The CDR3 consists of 13 residues. CDR3 bases: TGCGCCAGCAGCTTGGGGAGTGCCCCCGAAGCTTTCTTT. It yields the protein CASSLGSAPEAFF.

The chain combines TRBV7-2 with TRBJ2-7; D call uncertain. This CDR3 spans 14 amino acids. V was cut by 0 bases and J by 0 bases, with 6 bases left in between. The germline CDR1 and CDR2 sequences are SGHTA and FQGNSA. CDR3 coding DNA: TGTGCCAGCAGCTTAGCAGCGCTCTCCTACGAGCAGTACTTC. It encodes CASSLAALSYEQYF.

The sample holds one count of this clone. This rearrangement joins TRBV27 to TRBJ1-3, with D perhaps matching TRBD1 (5 bases). The CDR3 length is 16 residues. Germline V lookup: CDR1 MNHEY, CDR2 SMNVEV (reference sequence). V gave up 5 bases and J gave up 0 bases, with 14 bases separating them. The CDR3 nucleotides read TGTGCCAGCAGTGCCGGGACTGCCAGCTCTGGAAACACCATATATTTT. Protein product: CASSAGTASSGNTIYF.

The chain employs TRBV4-1 and TRBJ2-1, with D perhaps matching TRBD2 (6 bases). The V gene lost 0 bases and the J gene lost 8 bases, with 17 bases spanning the gap. CDR1 and CDR2 (germline): MGHRA, YSYEKL. The CDR3 loop spans 16 amino acids. The CDR3 nucleotides are TGCGCCAGCAGCCAAGAAATGAGACTAGGTCACCATGAGCAGTTCTTC. Protein product: CASSQEMRLGHHEQFF.

The V call is TRBV21-1, the J call TRBJ1-2. TRBV21-1 is a documented pseudogene. There are 12 residues in the CDR3. CDR3 sequence reads: CASRTGGDGYTF. CDR3 sequence (DNA): TGTGCCAGTAGGACGGGAGGGGATGGCTACACCTTC.

The chain employs TRBV7-2 and TRBJ2-5, with a possible D match to TRBD1 (5 bases). The CDR3 is made up of 14 amino acids. Looked up from germline, CDR1 is SGHTA and CDR2 is FQGNSA. Trimming took 3 bases from V and 5 from J, leaving 13 bases between them. CDR3 nucleotide sequence: TGTGCCAGCAGCTTTCAGGACACACGGGAGACCCAGTACTTC. Amino acids: CASSFQDTRETQYF.

The rearrangement links TRBV5-6 to TRBJ1-6; D possibly corresponds to TRBD1 (5 bases). The V gene's germline CDR1 is SGHDT and CDR2 YYEEEE. The CDR3 is made up of 14 amino acids. V was cut by 4 bases and J by 7 bases, with 12 bases left in between. The CDR3 sequence is CASSRGLVNSPLHF. In nucleotides, the CDR3 is TGTGCCAGCAGCAGGGGACTTGTAAATTCACCCCTCCACTTT.

This sequence joins TRBV6-5 and TRBJ2-1, with 8 bases that match TRBD2. CDR3 length: 15 residues. The junction had 11 bases not matched to a gene; V was cut back by 6 bases and J by 7 bases. Germline V lookup: CDR1 MNHEY, CDR2 SVGAGI. The DNA for the CDR3 is TGTGCCAGCAGGATTGCCGGGGGGGGGCGGAATGAGCAGTTCTTC. Translating it yields CASRIAGGGRNEQFF.

The chain couples TRBV3-1 (or the pseudogene TRBV3-2) to TRBJ1-2; no clear D gene. The CDR3 has 18 residues. Trimming removed 0 bases from V and 0 bases from J, with 17 bases in between. The germline V gene encodes CDR1 LGHDT and CDR2 YNNKEL (reference sequence). The CDR3 DNA reads TGTGCCAGCAGCCAAGAATGGCGGAGCGGGATAGCTAACTATGGCTACACCTTC. Its protein product is CASSQEWRSGIANYGYTF.

This clone appeared once. V is TRBV18 and J is TRBJ2-7; D might be TRBD2 (5 bases). The CDR3 contains 14 residues. V gave up 3 bases and J gave up 4 bases, with 13 bases separating them. CDR1 KGHSH and CDR2 LQKENI come from the germline V gene. CDR3 loop: CASSPPGIIYEQYF. CDR3 DNA: TGTGCCAGCTCACCGCCGGGGATCATATACGAGCAGTACTTC.

The chain couples TRBV3-1 (or the pseudogene TRBV3-2) to TRBJ2-1, with 7 bases identical to TRBD1. This CDR3 is 14 amino acids long. CDR1 and CDR2 from the germline V gene are LGHDT and YNNKEL (reference sequence). With V trimmed by 1 base and J by 9 bases, 6 bases remained unmatched. The CDR3 bases are TGTGCCAGCAGCCAAGCCTACAGGGGTAGTGAGCAGTTCTTC. Translating gives CASSQAYRGSEQFF.

The chain uses TRBV5-8 and TRBJ2-1; 7 bases agree with TRBD1. The CDR3 contains 15 residues. With V trimmed by 2 bases and J by 6 bases, 8 bases remained unmatched. Germline V gene lookup returns CDR1 SGHTS and CDR2 YDEGEE. The CDR3 reads CASSLGQAASNEQFF. The CDR3 nucleotides are TGTGCCAGCAGCTTAGGACAGGCTGCGTCCAATGAGCAGTTCTTC.